The sequence of this TCR beta chain was determined in a study of cytomegalovirus exposure and HLA in healthy donors. The overall study: There were 90 million to 130 million unique TCR beta sequences, drawn from 150 million to 200 million T cells, in an earlier analysis. HLA-typed donors were the source of about 85 million unique TCRs, which an early data release held.

13 Jbeta primers and 60 Vbeta primers were used for the PCR. TCRdb keeps only in-frame clones here, not all; method: immunoSEQ multiplex PCR. Among approximately 100,000 clones listed, around 70% were seen once. Trimming removed 0 bases from V and 4 bases from J, with 16 bases in between. CDR1 SGHRS and CDR2 YFSETQ come from the germline V gene. This CDR3 is 17 amino acids long. The sequence was collected from a female donor in good health and CMV-seronegative. Sequencing input: PBMCs. The rearrangement links TRBV5-1 to TRBJ2-2, with D unclear. In DNA form, the CDR3 reads TGCGCCAGCAGCTTGGAAGCGTCTAGGCTGGGCACCGGGGAGCTGTTTTTT. It codes for CASSLEASRLGTGELFF.